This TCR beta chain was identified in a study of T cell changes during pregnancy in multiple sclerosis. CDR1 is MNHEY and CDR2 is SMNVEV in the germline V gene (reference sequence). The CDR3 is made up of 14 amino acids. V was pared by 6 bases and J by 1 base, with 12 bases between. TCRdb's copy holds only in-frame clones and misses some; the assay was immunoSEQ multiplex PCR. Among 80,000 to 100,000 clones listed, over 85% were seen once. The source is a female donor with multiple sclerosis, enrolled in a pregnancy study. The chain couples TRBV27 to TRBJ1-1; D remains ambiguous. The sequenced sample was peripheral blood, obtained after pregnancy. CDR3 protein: CASSSFTANTEAFF. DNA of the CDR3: TGTGCCAGCAGCTCCTTTACAGCGAACACTGAAGCTTTCTTT.